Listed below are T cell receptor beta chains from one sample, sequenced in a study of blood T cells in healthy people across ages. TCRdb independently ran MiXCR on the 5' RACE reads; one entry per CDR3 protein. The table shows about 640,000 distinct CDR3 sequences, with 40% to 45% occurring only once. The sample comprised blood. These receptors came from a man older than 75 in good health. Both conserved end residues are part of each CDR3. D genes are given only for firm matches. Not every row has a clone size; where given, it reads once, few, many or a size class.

TGTGCCAGCAGCAAGAGGGGGGTCCCGGCGGGGGGGCCCTATGAGCAGTTCTTC,CASSKRGVPAGGPYEQFF,TRBJ2-1,TRBV21-1,18,once,.
TGCAGTGCTAGAACCCTTGGGCGGGGGGGTAGAGGTGAGCAGTTCTTC,CSARTLGRGGRGEQFF,TRBJ2-1,TRBV20-1,16,few,TRBD2
TGTGCCAGCTCACCAAAGGGACAGGGCGAGCAGTACTTC,CASSPKGQGEQYF,TRBJ2-7,TRBV18,13,.,TRBD1
TGCAGTGCTAGAGACCGGGCCACAGGGAAAGAGACCCAGTACTTC,CSARDRATGKETQYF,TRBJ2-5,TRBV20-1,15,.,.
TGTGCCAGCAGCCCGATGACAGGGGGCAATGAGCAGTACTTC,CASSPMTGGNEQYF,TRBJ2-7,TRBV3-1,14,.,TRBD1
TGTGCCAGCAGTCCGACTCAGTACAGCGAGCAGTTCTTC,CASSPTQYSEQFF,TRBJ2-1,TRBV27,13,.,.
TGTGCCAGCAGTTTAGAAGTAGCGGGAGGCCTCAATGAGCAGTTCTTC,CASSLEVAGGLNEQFF,TRBJ2-1,TRBV12-3/TRBV12-4,16,.,TRBD2
TGTGCCAGCAGTTACTCGACCCTACTTGGGACACCTTCCCATGAAGCTTTCTTT,CASSYSTLLGTPSHEAFF,TRBJ1-1,TRBV6-2/TRBV6-3,18,.,.
TGTGCCAGCAGTTCACCTGACAGGGGTTGGACTGAAGCTTTCTTT,CASSSPDRGWTEAFF,TRBJ1-1,TRBV6-1,15,.,TRBD1
TGTGCCAGCAGCCCTCACAGAGGCCTCAACCTAGAGCAGTACTTC,CASSPHRGLNLEQYF,TRBJ2-7,TRBV7-9,15,.,.
TGCAGCGTTGAGGTAGAGGTGAGGATGGACTACAATGAGCAGTTCTTC,CSVEVEVRMDYNEQFF,TRBJ2-1,TRBV29-1,16,.,.
TGCAGCGGCCAGGGCTCCGGGAACACTGAAGCTTTCTTT,CSGQGSGNTEAFF,TRBJ1-1,TRBV29-1,13,.,.
TGCGCCAGCAGCTTGGAAGCAGGGCCTAATGAAAAACTGTTTTTT,CASSLEAGPNEKLFF,TRBJ1-4,TRBV5-1,15,.,.
TGTGCCAGCAGCCGACGGACAGAGAATTCACCCCTCCACTTT,CASSRRTENSPLHF,TRBJ1-6,TRBV5-6,14,few,.
TGTGCCACCAGCAGTGAAATAGCGGGAGGAGAGACCCAGTACTTC,CATSSEIAGGETQYF,TRBJ2-5,TRBV15,15,.,TRBD2
TGTGCCAGCAGTCCCGAACCGGGACTAGCGGGGGTCGCCTACGAGCAGTACTTC,CASSPEPGLAGVAYEQYF,TRBJ2-7,TRBV6-2/TRBV6-3,18,few,TRBD2
TGTGCCAGCAGCTCCAATGCACAGGGGATCAGCTATGGCTACACCTTC,CASSSNAQGISYGYTF,TRBJ1-2,TRBV5-5,16,.,TRBD1
TGTGCCAGCAGCTTAGGGACACCATTCGAGCAGTACTTC,CASSLGTPFEQYF,TRBJ2-7,TRBV7-2,13,.,.
TGCGCCAGCAGCTTCGGCGGAGGGGTAGGTAATGAGCAGTACTTC,CASSFGGGVGNEQYF,TRBJ2-5,TRBV5-1,15,.,.
TGTGCCGTCAGTCAGTCGACCAGTAACTATGGCTACACCTTC,CAVSQSTSNYGYTF,TRBJ1-2,TRBV10-3,14,.,.
TGCGCCAGCAGGGCGGAGACTAGCACAGATATGCAGTATTTT,CASRAETSTDMQYF,TRBJ2-3,TRBV5-1,14,.,TRBD2
TGCAGTGCTAGAGCGACTAGCGGGAACCTGGGGAAGAGCTACAATGAGCAGTACTTC,CSARATSGNLGKSYNEQYF,TRBJ2-7,TRBV20-1,19,.,TRBD2
TGCGCCAGCAGTGCGTGGGCCCCCGCGTTGTACTTC,CASSAWAPALYF,TRBJ2-5,TRBV10-2,12,.,.
TGCAGTGCTAGATCTCCGACAAAAAAGACAACCTACGAGCAGTACTTC,CSARSPTKKTTYEQYF,TRBJ2-7,TRBV20-1,16,.,.
TGTGCCAGCTCACCCCTTAAAAGCTTCTACAATGAGCAGTTCTTC,CASSPLKSFYNEQFF,TRBJ2-1,TRBV18,15,.,.
TGTGCCAGCAGCCACCCTTCTCCCAGGTCCAAAAAGGATGAGCAGTTCTTC,CASSHPSPRSKKDEQFF,TRBJ2-1,TRBV4-2,17,.,.
TGTGCCAGCAGCCCTAGCGGGAGGGCCCTTAGCACAGATACGCAGTATTTT,CASSPSGRALSTDTQYF,TRBJ2-3,TRBV7-9,17,.,TRBD2
TGTGCCAGCAGCCAAGAACTAGCGGGCGGGGCGAATGAGCAGTACTTC,CASSQELAGGANEQYF,TRBJ2-5,TRBV4-2,16,.,TRBD2
TGTGCCAGGAGGACCTACGGGACTAGGATTTGGTCCTACGAGCAGTACTTC,CARRTYGTRIWSYEQYF,TRBJ2-7,TRBV7-3,17,.,TRBD2
TGTGCCAGTAGTAAGGCCACTGAGGGGGGGGAGACCCAGTACTTC,CASSKATEGGETQYF,TRBJ2-5,TRBV19,15,.,.
TGTGCCAGCACGCCGACAGGGGACAATGAGCAGTTCTTC,CASTPTGDNEQFF,TRBJ2-1,TRBV2,13,.,TRBD1
TGTGCCAGCAGTGTCACAGGGCATACAACTAATGAAAAACTGTTTTTT,CASSVTGHTTNEKLFF,TRBJ1-4,TRBV6-1,16,.,.
TGCAGCGGACGACTAGCGGGCACGAACACCGGGGAGCTGTTTTTT,CSGRLAGTNTGELFF,TRBJ2-2,TRBV29-1,15,few,TRBD2
TGTGCCAGCAGTTTATTACCCGGGGAGCTGTTTTTT,CASSLLPGELFF,TRBJ2-2,TRBV12-3/TRBV12-4,12,.,.
TGCGCCAGCAGCACCGGACAGGGGTTGGGCTACACCTTC,CASSTGQGLGYTF,TRBJ1-2,TRBV4-3,13,once,TRBD1
TGTGCCAGCAGCTTAGCCCTGGGACAGGGGGGTGGAGCAGGCTACGAGCAGTACTTC,CASSLALGQGGGAGYEQYF,TRBJ2-7,TRBV7-6,19,few,TRBD1
TGTGCCAGCAGTACAAGTGGCAGGTTAAGGAACGAGCAGTACTTC,CASSTSGRLRNEQYF,TRBJ2-7,TRBV12-3/TRBV12-4,15,.,.
TGTGCCAGCAGCCAAGATGCTACCGGGGCGGCCGCTAGCTACGAGCAGTACTTC,CASSQDATGAAASYEQYF,TRBJ2-7,TRBV4-2,18,many,.
TGTGCCAGCATGGCATTGGGTCAGGCTGGGGCCAACGTCCTGACTTTC,CASMALGQAGANVLTF,TRBJ2-6,TRBV25-1,16,.,.
TGCAGCGTTGGACTACACCAAGAGACCCAGTACTTC,CSVGLHQETQYF,TRBJ2-5,TRBV29-1,12,.,.
TGTGCCACCAGCAGCCCGGGACAGGGTCAAGAGACCCAGTACTTC,CATSSPGQGQETQYF,TRBJ2-5,TRBV15,15,few,TRBD1
TGTGCCAGCAGGCTGCGGGATGGCACAGATACGCAGTATTTT,CASRLRDGTDTQYF,TRBJ2-3,TRBV6-4,14,.,.
TGTGCCAGCAGCTTGTGGGACCTCAATGAGCAGTACTTC,CASSLWDLNEQYF,TRBJ2-5,TRBV5-6,13,.,.
TGCAGTGCTAGATCGGGAGTCACCTACAATGAGCAGTTCTTC,CSARSGVTYNEQFF,TRBJ2-1,TRBV20-1,14,.,.
TGTGCCAGCAGCTATAGGACTTATACGCAGTATTTT,CASSYRTYTQYF,TRBJ2-3,TRBV6-2/TRBV6-3,12,.,.
TGTGCCAGCAGCTTAGGAAGCGGGGGGAGAGAGACCCAGTACTTC,CASSLGSGGRETQYF,TRBJ2-5,TRBV7-2,15,few,TRBD2
TGTGCCAGCGGTTTAGGGGGGTACTCGGTCAATGAGCAGTTCTTC,CASGLGGYSVNEQFF,TRBJ2-1,TRBV28,15,.,.
TGCGCCAGCAGTGGAGGGACTAGCGGTTACAATGAGCAGTACTTC,CASSGGTSGYNEQYF,TRBJ2-7,TRBV10-1,15,.,TRBD2
TGTGCTAGCGCACTTACTAGCGAAAGCACAGATACGCAGTATTTT,CASALTSESTDTQYF,TRBJ2-3,TRBV7-7,15,few,TRBD2
TGTGCCAGCAGCCCAGGGAATTCGAACACCGGGGAGCTGTTTTTT,CASSPGNSNTGELFF,TRBJ2-2,TRBV7-9,15,.,.
TGTGCCAGCAGCCAAGATTTCGGACAGGGGGAGGTCCATGGCTACACCTTC,CASSQDFGQGEVHGYTF,TRBJ1-2,TRBV4-2,17,.,TRBD1
TGCGCCAGCAGCCAACAACCTAGCGGGGGCCGAAACTACAATGAGCAGTACTTC,CASSQQPSGGRNYNEQYF,TRBJ2-5,TRBV4-3,18,.,TRBD2
TGTGCCAGTCTAGCGCTAGAGACCCAGTTCTTC,CASLALETQFF,TRBJ2-1,TRBV28,11,.,.
TGTGCCAGCAGCTCACAGGGGCGGGGGGAGACCCAGTACTTC,CASSSQGRGETQYF,TRBJ2-5,TRBV5-4,14,.,.
TGCAGTGCTAGAGCCCCGGGACAGGGGGGCTATGGCTACACCTTC,CSARAPGQGGYGYTF,TRBJ1-2,TRBV20-1,15,.,TRBD1
TGTGCCAGCAGCTTCCCAAGCTCCTACGAGCGGTACTTC,CASSFPSSYERYF,TRBJ2-7,TRBV7-2,13,once,.
TGTGCCAGCAGTTTAAGGTGGGATGGAGCTTTCTTT,CASSLRWDGAFF,TRBJ1-1,TRBV12-3/TRBV12-4,12,.,.
TGTGCCATCAGTGAGTTCTCTGGGGGTTTCACAGATACGCAGTATTTT,CAISEFSGGFTDTQYF,TRBJ2-3,TRBV10-3,16,few,.
TGTGCCAGCAGCCAACGGAAGGGGTTGGCCAAAAACATTCAGTACTTC,CASSQRKGLAKNIQYF,TRBJ2-4,TRBV3-1,16,.,.
TGTGCCAGCAGCCAGGGGGGTGTTGGAATCTATGAAGCTTTCTTT,CASSQGGVGIYEAFF,TRBJ1-1,TRBV7-9,15,.,TRBD1